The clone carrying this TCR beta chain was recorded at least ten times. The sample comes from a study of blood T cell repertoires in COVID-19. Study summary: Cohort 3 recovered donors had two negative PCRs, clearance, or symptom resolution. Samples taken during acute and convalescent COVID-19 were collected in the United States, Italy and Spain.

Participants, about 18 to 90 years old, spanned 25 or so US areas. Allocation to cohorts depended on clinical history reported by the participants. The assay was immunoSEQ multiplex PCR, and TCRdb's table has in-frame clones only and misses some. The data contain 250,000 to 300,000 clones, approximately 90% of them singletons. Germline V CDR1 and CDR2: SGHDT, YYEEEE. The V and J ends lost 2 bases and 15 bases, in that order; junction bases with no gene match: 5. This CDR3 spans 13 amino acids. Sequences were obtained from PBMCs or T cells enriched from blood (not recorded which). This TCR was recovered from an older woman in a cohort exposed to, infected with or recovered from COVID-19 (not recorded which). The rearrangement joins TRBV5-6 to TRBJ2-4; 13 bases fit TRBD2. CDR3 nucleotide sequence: TGTGCCAGCAGCTTCGGACTAGCGGGAGTTGGGTACTTC. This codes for CASSFGLAGVGYF.